Shown below are 27 T cell receptor beta chains from a single sample sequenced in a study of T cell repertoires in aging, cancer and after chemotherapy. Amplification of TCR beta used genomic DNA extracted from peripheral blood. TRB rearrangements spanning V, D and J were amplified using mixed TRB-A/B primers. TCRdb redid the calling of the multiplex PCR reads with MiXCR, one entry per CDR3 protein. The repertoire holds about 3,100 distinct CDR3 sequences, with under 40% as singletons. The sample taken for sequencing was blood. All receptors come from a human donor with a solid tumor.

This chain links TRBV5-4 with TRBJ2-3; D is undetermined. Trimming removed 2 bases at V and 5 bases at J, with 3 bases between. The CDR3 runs 11 residues. Per the germline V gene, CDR1 is SGHNT and CDR2 is YYREEE (reference sequence). The CDR3 region is CASSFGDTQYF. The DNA of the CDR3 is TGTGCCAGCAGCTTTGGAGATACGCAGTATTTT.

This clonotype was seen a handful of times. The rearrangement links TRBV20-1 to TRBJ2-5; 7 bases map to TRBD2. Germline V gene sequence: CDR1 DFQATT, CDR2 SNEGSKA (reference sequence). V lost 0 bases, J lost 6 bases, and 10 bases stayed unmatched. The CDR3 sequence is 15 residues long. The CDR3 DNA is TGCAGTGCTAGAGATCGCGGGGGAGCAGGGCAGACCCAGTACTTC. It yields the protein CSARDRGGAGQTQYF.

The V call is TRBV20-1, the J call TRBJ2-7; the match to TRBD2 covers 10 bases. The CDR3 runs to 15 residues. Germline CDR1 reads DFQATT; CDR2 reads SNEGSKA (reference sequence). J lost 2 bases, V lost 0 bases, and 4 bases had no gene match. CDR3 nucleotides: TGCAGTGCTAGAGAGGCTAGCGGGAGTACCTACGAGCAGTACTTC. This sequence encodes CSAREASGSTYEQYF.

The chain has TRBV19 and TRBJ2-2; either TRBD1 or TRBD2 may supply D (5 bases each). This CDR3 spans 15 amino acids. The V end lost 5 bases, the J end lost 1 base, and 11 bases lay between the germline ends. In germline, CDR1 is LNHDA, CDR2 SQIVND (reference sequence). The DNA of the CDR3 is TGTGCCAGTAGTCCCGGGACCCTGAACACCGGGGAGCTGTTTTTT. This codes for CASSPGTLNTGELFF.

The chain has TRBV6-2 or TRBV6-3 and TRBJ2-4, with 7 bases fitting TRBD1. This CDR3 contains 20 residues. The ends lost 3 bases at V and 0 bases at J; junction bases unmatched: 17. The V gene's germline CDR1 is MNHEY and CDR2 SVGEGT. The CDR3 loop reads CASSYIRGTRQGLAKNIQYF. The CDR3 bases are TGTGCCAGCAGTTATATACGGGGCACAAGACAGGGCCTAGCCAAAAACATTCAGTACTTC.

This clonotype was recorded a few times. The chain links TRBV18 to TRBJ1-6; D call uncertain. From germline, CDR1 is KGHSH and CDR2 LQKENI. The ends were cut back, 4 bases at V and 7 bases at J, with 8 bases in the middle. The CDR3 extends over 13 amino acids. CDR3 DNA sequence: TGTGCCAGCTCACTCCATGGGAATTCACCCCTCCACTTT. Encoded protein: CASSLHGNSPLHF.

Sample share makes this clonotype large. V gene TRBV29-1 combines with J gene TRBJ2-2; a possible D gene is TRBD2 (5 bases). The CDR3 consists of 13 residues. Between the trimmed V and J ends, which lost 4 bases and 5 bases, there was a span of 11 bases. Germline V lookup: CDR1 SQVTM, CDR2 ANQGSEA. The CDR3 coding sequence is TGCAGCGTTGCCCCCGGGGTAACCGGGGAGCTGTTTTTT. This encodes CSVAPGVTGELFF.

The rearrangement joins TRBV9 to TRBJ2-2, with TRBD2 matching over 11 bases. Germline loops: CDR1 SGDLS, CDR2 YYNGEE. The CDR3 consists of 16 residues. After removal of 0 bases from V and 7 bases from J, the junction contained 5 bases not matched to a gene. This CDR3 is CASSVVAGGPSGELFF. CDR3 nucleotides: TGTGCCAGCAGCGTAGTAGCGGGAGGGCCTAGCGGGGAGCTGTTTTTT.

V usage is TRBV18 and J usage is TRBJ1-2; TRBD1 matches 7 bases. CDR3 size: 17 residues. The J segment lost 5 bases and the V segment lost 5 bases, leaving 17 bases of the junction unmatched. Germline CDR1 is KGHSH and CDR2 is LQKENI. The CDR3 coding sequence is TGTGCCAGCTCAACCTTCAAGCAAACAGGGGCCGGGTATGGCTACACCTTC. Amino acid sequence: CASSTFKQTGAGYGYTF.

CDR3 loop: CASSMVAGLAGGPYYEQYF. As DNA, the CDR3 is TGTGCCAGTAGTATGGTGGCGGGACTAGCGGGAGGGCCATACTACGAGCAGTACTTC. The chain carries TRBV19 and TRBJ2-7, with TRBD2 identical over 16 bases. Germline CDR1 and CDR2: LNHDA and SQIVND (reference sequence). Unmatched junction bases numbered 11, after V lost 3 bases and J lost 3 bases. This CDR3 spans 19 amino acids.

This chain uses TRBV6-5 with TRBJ1-5; D ambiguous. Looked up from germline, CDR1 is MNHEY and CDR2 is SVGAGI. V was pared by 0 bases and J by 3 bases, with 9 bases between. The CDR3 is 15 amino acids. The DNA of the CDR3 is TGTGCCAGCAGTTACTCGTGGGGTGACAATCAGCCCCAGCATTTT. Residues: CASSYSWGDNQPQHF.

By sample fraction, this clonotype is large (0.1 to 1%). V is TRBV29-1 and J is TRBJ1-2; D call uncertain. V was shortened by 3 bases and J by 8 bases, with 10 bases between the two germline ends. CDR3 size: 11 residues. CDR1 is SQVTM and CDR2 is ANQGSEA in the germline V gene. The CDR3 here is CSVDHKGGYTF. CDR3 bases: TGCAGCGTTGATCATAAGGGCGGCTACACCTTC.

The V and J genes are TRBV7-9 and TRBJ2-5, with unresolved D. The germline CDR1 and CDR2 sequences are SEHNR and FQNEAQ (reference sequence). Trimming took off 4 bases at V and 5 bases at J, with 5 bases between the two ends. The CDR3 is made up of 11 amino acids. CDR3 nucleotides: TGTGCCAGCAGCTCTCGGGAGACCCAGTACTTC. Protein: CASSSRETQYF.

The chain combines TRBV7-9 with TRBJ1-4; perhaps TRBD1 as D (5 bases). CDR3 length: 15 residues. Trimming removed 5 bases from V and 5 bases from J, with 15 bases in between. CDR1 and CDR2 (germline): SEHNR, FQNEAQ (reference sequence). CDR3 in DNA: TGTGCCAGCAGCCGAGGACGGACAAAGAATGAAAAACTGTTTTTT. This codes for CASSRGRTKNEKLFF.

V is TRBV6-1 and J is TRBJ1-6, with D perhaps matching TRBD1 (5 bases). CDR3 length equals 16 residues. With 7 bases removed from V and 5 bases from J, the gap between germline ends came to 18 bases. The germline V gene has CDR1 MNHNS and CDR2 SASEGT. The CDR3 is CASKWFPRQHNSPLHF. CDR3 DNA sequence: TGTGCCAGCAAATGGTTTCCGAGACAGCATAATTCACCCCTCCACTTT.

Remarks on this clonotype: At one boundary the junction diverges from the germline segment, which might be a read error. The rearrangement uses TRBV19 and TRBJ2-6, with 12 positions matching TRBD1. CDR3 length: 12 residues. Germline V gene lookup returns CDR1 LNHDA and CDR2 SQIVND (reference sequence). CDR3 loop: CASRDGTGGLFF. The CDR3 DNA reads TGTGCCAGTAGGGATGGGACAGGGGGCCTGTTCTTC. The full variable domain, with the rest looked up from reference TRBV19 and TRBJ2-6, is DGGITQSPKYLFRKEGQNVTLSCEQNLNHDAMYWYRQDPGQGLRLIYYSQIVNDFQKGDIAEGYSVSREKKESFPLTVTSAQKNPTAFYLCASRDGTGGLFFGAGSRLTVL.

The chain recombines TRBV6-2 or TRBV6-3 with TRBJ2-6; TRBD2 might be the D (6 bases). Trimming pared 4 bases from V and 0 bases from J, leaving 7 bases between. The CDR3 runs to 15 residues. Germline V lookup: CDR1 MNHEY, CDR2 SVGEGT. CDR3 residues: CASSSGGSGANVLTF. DNA of the CDR3: TGTGCCAGCAGTTCCGGGGGCTCTGGGGCCAACGTCCTGACTTTC.

V and J are TRBV27 and TRBJ1-5, with D unclear. Germline CDR1 and CDR2: MNHEY and SMNVEV (reference sequence). CDR3 length: 16 residues. The V gene lost 0 bases and the J gene lost 0 bases, with 9 bases spanning the gap. The CDR3 loop reads CASSLSGYYSNQPQHF. In DNA form, the CDR3 reads TGTGCCAGCAGTTTATCTGGCTATTATAGCAATCAGCCCCAGCATTTT.

The chain uses TRBV6-5 and TRBJ1-1; D may be TRBD1 (6 bases). V gave up 4 bases and J gave up 11 bases, with 11 bases separating them. Germline V lookup: CDR1 MNHEY, CDR2 SVGAGI. The CDR3 is made up of 11 amino acids. The CDR3 DNA sequence: TGTGCCAGCAGTTCCAGACAGGAGGCTTTCTTT. This encodes CASSSRQEAFF.

This clonotype has only one observation. The chain has TRBV27 and TRBJ1-4; the match to TRBD1 covers 9 bases. V lost 8 bases to trimming and J lost 7 bases; unmatched junction nucleotides: 8. The germline V gene encodes CDR1 MNHEY and CDR2 SMNVEV (reference sequence). The CDR3 is made up of 14 amino acids. CDR3 nucleotides: TGTGCCAGCTCCAGGGACAGGGCTGGTGAAAAACTGTTTTTT. Amino acids: CASSRDRAGEKLFF.

This clonotype was counted a single time. The rearrangement links TRBV27 to TRBJ2-7; D is possibly TRBD1 (6 bases). Trimming stripped 5 bases from V and 2 bases from J, with 16 bases between. Per germline, CDR1 MNHEY and CDR2 SMNVEV (reference sequence). The CDR3 has 15 residues. The chain's CDR3 is CASSLQSWTAYEQYF. Here the CDR3 DNA reads TGTGCCAGCAGTCTCCAATCCTGGACAGCCTACGAGCAGTACTTC.

A single count supports this clonotype. The chain carries TRBV7-2 and TRBJ1-2, with D perhaps TRBD1 (5 bases). The germline V gene has CDR1 SGHTA and CDR2 FQGNSA. V lost 5 bases and J lost 2, with 12 bases in between. The CDR3 is made up of 14 amino acids. CDR3 sequence (DNA): TGTGCCAGCAGCGAACCGGGACGGAACTATGGCTACACCTTC. The encoded protein is CASSEPGRNYGYTF. Full variable domain (rest looked up from reference TRBV7-2 and TRBJ1-2): GAGVSQSPSNKVTEKGKDVELRCDPISGHTALYWYRQSLGQGLEFLIYFQGNSAPDKSGLPSDRFSAERTGGSVSTLTIQRTQQEDSAVYLCASSEPGRNYGYTFGSGTRLTVV.

The CDR3: CASSPRGGLAARGNEQFF. The CDR3 nucleotides are TGTGCCAGCAGCCCCCGGGGGGGACTAGCGGCCCGAGGCAATGAGCAGTTCTTC. This rearrangement joins TRBV5-4 to TRBJ2-1, with 11 bases identical to TRBD2. Germline loops: CDR1 SGHNT, CDR2 YYREEE (reference sequence). The CDR3 length is 18 residues. V dropped 4 bases and J dropped 6; count of bases not matched to a gene: 15.

By sample fraction, this clonotype is large (0.1 to 1%). CDR3 loop: CSVETGDTDTQYF. CDR3 sequence (DNA): TGCAGCGTGGAGACAGGAGACACAGATACGCAGTATTTT. V usage is TRBV29-1 and J usage is TRBJ2-3; D is possibly TRBD1 (6 bases). The CDR3 has 13 residues. Trimming removed 6 bases from V and 2 bases from J, with 12 bases in between. Germline-derived CDR1 and CDR2 are SQVTM and ANQGSEA.

This chain joins TRBV6-6 and TRBJ2-2, with D possibly TRBD2 on 6 matching bases. CDR1 and CDR2 from the germline V gene are MNHNY and SVGAGI (reference sequence). The CDR3 sequence is 16 residues long. V shed 2 bases and J shed 2 bases, with 12 bases lying between them. In DNA form, the CDR3 reads TGTGCCAGCAGTTACCGTGGGGGGTTTAACACCGGGGAGCTGTTTTTT. This encodes CASSYRGGFNTGELFF.

This clonotype occurred a few times. J is TRBJ2-3 and V is TRBV7-2, with 8 nucleotides matching TRBD1. Germline CDR1 is SGHTA and CDR2 is FQGNSA. With 5 bases clipped from V and 1 base from J, the junction kept 8 bases outside the gene matches. CDR3 length: 16 amino acids. CDR3 residues: CASSTRGQGGTDTQYF. The CDR3 DNA sequence: TGTGCCAGCAGCACCAGGGGGCAGGGGGGCACAGATACGCAGTATTTT.

This chain connects TRBV19 to TRBJ1-5; D unclear. CDR1 LNHDA and CDR2 SQIVND come from the germline V gene (reference sequence). V gave up 3 bases and J gave up 4 bases, with 10 bases separating them. The CDR3 has 14 amino acids. In DNA form, the CDR3 reads TGTGCCAGTAGTATCCCGAGTGGGAATCAGCCCCAGCATTTT. Protein: CASSIPSGNQPQHF.